The clone carrying this TCR beta chain was detected a few times. This sample was taken from a study of T cells in Graves' hyperthyroidism and ophthalmopathy. Germline CDR1 and CDR2: MNHNS and SASEGT. J was trimmed by 4 bases and V by 7 bases; bases with no gene match: 5. This CDR3 is 14 amino acids long. Amplification yielded TCR beta CDR3 regions, with RNA transcripts as the source. Primed by the HTBI set, a first-round RT-PCR was run on the TCR CDR3. MiXCR, applied by TCRdb to the multiplex PCR reads, yields one record per CDR3 protein. The sample carries 650,000 to 850,000 distinct CDR3 sequences, around a sixth recorded once.

J is TRBJ2-5 and V is TRBV6-1; the match to TRBD2 covers 11 bases. The source is a woman aged 50 to 65 with Graves' hyperthyroidism that later progressed to Graves' ophthalmopathy. Sequenced sample: blood. CDR3 residues: CASKLAGVRETQYF. The CDR3 coding sequence is TGTGCCAGCAAACTAGCGGGGGTGAGAGAGACCCAGTACTTC.